This T cell receptor (beta chain) derives from a study of cytomegalovirus exposure and HLA in healthy donors. Looking at the study overall: About 80 million unique TCR sequences came from HLA-typed donors in an early release.

PCR primers comprised 60 Vbeta and 13 Jbeta primers. Sequencing used immunoSEQ multiplex PCR; TCRdb keeps in-frame clones, though not all of them. This sample's clone table lists about 200,000 clones. The study's findings and limits: Testing in vitro showed a few CMV-associated chains specific for CMV antigens. Reported findings show TCR beta sequences accurately forecast HLA-A and HLA-B alleles in most subjects.

Germline CDR1 and CDR2: SGHAT and FQNNGV. The CDR3 is made up of 13 amino acids. V dropped 4 bases and J dropped 5 bases, with 6 bases sitting between them. Remarks on this clone: Antigen specificity is unknown.

The sample comprised PBMCs. The TCR was taken from a man aged 30 to 39 in good health and CMV-seronegative. The chain carries TRBV11-2 and TRBJ2-6; D call uncertain. CDR3 amino acids: CASSSFRANVLTF. For the CDR3, the DNA is TGTGCCAGCAGCTCCTTCCGGGCCAACGTCCTGACTTTC.